The 2 T cell receptor beta chains below all came from one sample that was sequenced in a study of human T cells and chemical hapten exposure. One entry per CDR3 protein, called by TCRdb with MiXCR from the RACE reads. There are fewer than 400,000 distinct CDR3 sequences in the sample; about 7% occur only once, and 7.5% to 9% lies in the top ten. Regarding time point: patch test 1, 2 weeks after DPC sensitization. Indicated treatment: therapeutic diphenylcyclopropenone sensitization with weekly scalp DPC. The sequences come from whole blood, collected in connection with sensitization to the hapten diphenylcyclopropenone (DPC). The receptor source for this set is a woman between 18 and 29 years old with alopecia areata. Some clones in this sample may be carry-over from other donors' samples.

This CDR3 reads CASSQGTVGQPQHF. CDR3 nucleotide sequence: TGTGCCAGCAGCCAAGGGACAGTCGGCCAGCCCCAGCATTTT. J is TRBJ1-5 and V is TRBV3-1; D may be TRBD1 (6 bases). CDR3 length: 14 amino acids. Trimming stripped 1 base from V and 7 bases from J, with 11 bases between. Germline assignment: CDR1 LGHDT and CDR2 YNNKEL (reference sequence).

The V gene is TRBV5-1, the J gene TRBJ1-3; D ambiguous. The CDR3 has 15 residues. From germline, CDR1 is SGHRS and CDR2 YFSETQ. V lost 5 bases and J lost 0, with 12 bases in between. As DNA, the CDR3 is TGCGCCAGCAGTCCGGACGGCAACTCTGGAAACACCATATATTTT. Translated: CASSPDGNSGNTIYF.